A selection of T cell receptor beta chains follows, all from one sample in a study of cytomegalovirus exposure and HLA in healthy donors. Clones were read by immunoSEQ multiplex PCR, and TCRdb kept only the in-frame ones, dropping some. The sample consists of around 150,000 clones, over 60% of them appearing once. Sequenced: PBMCs. Receptor source: a man aged 40-50 years in good health and CMV-seronegative. Both conserved end residues are part of each CDR3. A D gene is named only where the DNA matches it firmly. Clone size, where shown, is once, few, many, or a class for clones that have expanded.

TRBJ2-7	NA	12	few	TRBV11-3	CASRLSGVEQYF	TGTGCCAGCCGCCTGTCGGGAGTAGAGCAGTACTTC
TRBJ1-4	TRBD1	15	few	TRBV6-5	CASSYSGTGGEKLFF	TGTGCCAGCAGTTACTCCGGGACAGGGGGTGAAAAACTGTTTTTT
TRBJ2-1	NA	15	NA	TRBV29-1	CSVESGEGQDNEQFF	TGCAGCGTTGAAAGCGGTGAGGGCCAGGACAATGAGCAGTTCTTC
TRBJ1-2	NA	18	NA	TRBV4-2	CASSQDSRRGVWEDGYPF	TGTGCCAGCAGCCAAGATTCGCGTCGGGGAGTTTGGGAGGATGGCTACCCCTTC
TRBJ2-2	NA	14	once	TRBV5-1	CASSFRGPTGELFF	TGCGCCAGCAGCTTCAGGGGACCCACCGGGGAGCTGTTTTTT
TRBJ1-2	NA	15	few	TRBV4-2	CASSASRGNNYGYTF	TGTGCCAGCAGCGCATCGCGGGGTAATAACTATGGCTACACCTTC
TRBJ2-3	NA	16	NA	TRBV7-9	CASSPMRGFLTDTQYF	TGTGCCAGCAGCCCCATGAGGGGGTTCTTGACAGATACGCAGTATTTT
TRBJ2-5	TRBD1	16	NA	TRBV28	CASSWLGTGDRETQYF	TGTGCCAGCAGTTGGCTCGGGACAGGTGATAGAGAGACCCAGTACTTC
TRBJ2-7	NA	14	NA	TRBV18	CASSPLGGTYEQYF	TGTGCCAGCTCACCACTCGGCGGTACCTACGAGCAGTACTTC
TRBJ1-1	TRBD1	16	NA	TRBV18	CASSPLRDRAETEAFF	TGTGCCAGCTCACCACTAAGGGACAGGGCGGAAACTGAAGCTTTCTTT
TRBJ2-2	NA	15	NA	TRBV5-5	CASSRDRDFAGELFF	TGTGCCAGCAGTCGCGACAGGGACTTTGCCGGGGAGCTGTTTTTT
TRBJ1-1	TRBD1	15	NA	TRBV28	CASSRPTGGVTEAFF	TGTGCCAGCAGTCGCCCGACAGGGGGCGTCACTGAAGCTTTCTTT
TRBJ2-7	TRBD2	15	NA	TRBV6-5	CATNPATSGAYEQYF	TGTGCCACAAACCCCGCGACTAGCGGGGCTTACGAGCAGTACTTC
TRBJ1-2	NA	12	NA	TRBV29-1	CSVYGGGYGYPF	TGCAGCGTTTACGGGGGTGGCTATGGCTACCCCTTC
TRBJ1-5	NA	14	NA	TRBV9	CASSVSGVGQPQHF	TGTGCCAGCAGCGTGTCAGGGGTTGGGCAGCCCCAGCATTTT
TRBJ2-2	TRBD1	16	few	TRBV9	CASSVARTGDTGELFF	TGTGCCAGCAGCGTAGCAAGAACAGGGGACACCGGGGAGCTGTTTTTT
TRBJ2-3	NA	13	NA	TRBV19	CASSPLDTDTQYF	TGTGCCAGTTCACCACTAGACACAGATACGCAGTATTTT
TRBJ2-7	TRBD2	16	NA	TRBV5-1	CASSLKLAGEWDEQYF	TGCGCCAGCAGCTTGAAACTAGCGGGAGAATGGGACGAGCAGTACTTC
TRBJ1-1	NA	16	few	TRBV4-1	CASSHPIVHGGTEAFF	TGCGCCAGCAGCCACCCAATAGTCCATGGGGGGACTGAAGCTTTCTTT
TRBJ2-7	TRBD1	15	NA	TRBV5-6	CASSRDRGGAYEQYF	TGTGCCAGCAGCCGCGACAGGGGAGGTGCCTACGAGCAGTACTTC
TRBJ1-5	NA	15	once	TRBV4-1	CASSQDQGINQPQHF	TGCGCCAGCAGCCAAGATCAGGGTATCAATCAGCCCCAGCATTTT
TRBJ1-1	NA	13	NA	TRBV6-5	CASSYSKSGWAFF	TGTGCCAGCAGTTACTCGAAATCGGGGTGGGCTTTCTTT
TRBJ2-4	NA	14	NA	TRBV5-1	CASSLSTPPHIQYF	TGCGCCAGCAGCTTGTCTACTCCCCCCCACATTCAGTACTTC
TRBJ2-3	TRBD2	15	NA	TRBV19	CASSRAGESTDTQYF	TGTGCCAGTAGTAGAGCGGGGGAGAGCACAGATACGCAGTATTTT
TRBJ1-2	NA	15	NA	TRBV7-9	CASSLFATENYGYTF	TGTGCCAGCAGCTTATTCGCCACAGAGAACTATGGCTACACCTTC
TRBJ2-3	TRBD2	14	NA	TRBV10-3	CAISSGGATDTQYF	TGTGCCATCAGTAGCGGGGGGGCGACAGATACGCAGTATTTT
TRBJ2-3	TRBD2	17	NA	TRBV27	CASSLDPSGAPTDTQYF	TGTGCCAGCAGTTTAGATCCTAGCGGGGCCCCCACAGATACGCAGTATTTT
TRBJ2-7	TRBD2	15	NA	TRBV4-1	CASSPRASGTYEQYF	TGCGCCAGCAGCCCCCGGGCTAGCGGCACCTACGAGCAGTACTTC
TRBJ1-2	NA	15	NA	TRBV10-3	CAISERQDQNYGYTF	TGTGCCATCAGTGAGCGACAGGACCAGAACTATGGCTACACCTTC
TRBJ1-4	TRBD1	14	NA	TRBV19	CASSTQQGKEKLFF	TGTGCCAGTAGTACTCAACAGGGGAAGGAAAAACTGTTTTTT
TRBJ2-5	NA	13	NA	TRBV2	CASNGRQVETQYF	TGTGCCAGCAACGGCAGGCAGGTGGAGACCCAGTACTTC
TRBJ2-7	NA	16	NA	TRBV7-2	CASSSRGGRGGYEQYF	TGTGCCAGCAGCTCGCGCGGGGGTCGAGGGGGCTACGAGCAGTACTTC
TRBJ2-3	TRBD1	16	NA	TRBV2	CASSGLGEGQGDTQYF	TGTGCCAGCAGTGGTCTAGGGGAAGGACAGGGAGATACGCAGTATTTT
TRBJ2-1	NA	14	once	TRBV11-2	CASRQSPSYNEQFF	TGTGCCAGCAGACAGTCCCCCTCCTACAATGAGCAGTTCTTC
TRBJ1-5	NA	14	NA	TRBV6-5	CASSYSGPNQPQNF	TGTGCCAGCAGTTATTCAGGGCCCAATCAGCCCCAGAATTTT
TRBJ1-5	NA	16	once	TRBV30	CAWSKGRENSNQPQHF	TGTGCCTGGAGTAAGGGCAGGGAAAATAGCAATCAGCCCCAGCATTTT
TRBJ2-7	TRBD2	14	NA	TRBV28	CASTPWGGLAEQYF	TGTGCCAGCACCCCCTGGGGGGGACTAGCCGAGCAGTACTTC
TRBJ2-1	TRBD2	16	NA	TRBV9	CASSSGTSGRGNEQFF	TGTGCCAGCAGCTCCGGGACTAGCGGGAGAGGGAATGAGCAGTTCTTC
TRBJ1-2	TRBD1	15	few	TRBV27	CASSLSQGANYGYTF	TGTGCCAGCAGTTTATCACAGGGGGCTAACTATGGCTACACCTTC
TRBJ2-7	TRBD1	15	NA	TRBV5-8	CASSLFGQGAKEQYF	TGTGCCAGCAGCTTGTTTGGACAGGGGGCGAAAGAGCAGTACTTC
TRBJ2-7	NA	14	NA	TRBV10-3	CAIRAADSSYEQYF	TGTGCCATCAGGGCCGCGGACAGTTCCTACGAGCAGTACTTC
TRBJ2-3	NA	16	NA	TRBV6-1	CASSAPYRVNTDTQYF	TGTGCCAGCAGTGCTCCGTACAGGGTGAATACAGATACGCAGTATTTT
TRBJ1-1	NA	16	few	TRBV4-1	CASSQDPGRLGTEAFF	TGCGCCAGCAGCCAAGATCCCGGCAGGCTGGGCACTGAAGCTTTCTTT
TRBJ2-3	TRBD2	16	NA	TRBV7-2	CASSLGVTSSTDTQYF	TGTGCCAGCAGCTTAGGTGTGACTAGCAGCACAGATACGCAGTATTTT
TRBJ1-2	NA	12	few	TRBV30	CAWTAGAYGYTF	TGTGCCTGGACGGCAGGGGCCTATGGCTACACCTTC
TRBJ2-3	NA	14	NA	TRBV7-9	CASSLGANLGTQYF	TGTGCCAGCAGCCTTGGGGCGAATTTGGGTACGCAGTATTTT
TRBJ2-5	NA	11	NA	TRBV25-1	CASSVQETQYF	TGTGCCAGCAGTGTACAAGAGACCCAGTACTTC
TRBJ2-7	NA	13	NA	TRBV5-1	CASSPGESYEQYF	TGCGCCAGCAGCCCGGGGGAGTCCTACGAGCAGTACTTC
TRBJ1-1	NA	17	NA	TRBV4-3	CASSQFLVGPTNTEAFF	TGCGCCAGCAGCCAATTTTTAGTTGGGCCGACAAACACTGAAGCTTTCTTT
TRBJ1-4	TRBD1	15	NA	TRBV7-2	CASSSTGGEYEKLFF	TGTGCCAGCAGCTCAACAGGGGGCGAGTATGAAAAACTGTTTTTT
TRBJ1-4	NA	13	once	TRBV6-1	CASSGAQDEKLFF	TGTGCCAGCAGTGGGGCGCAGGATGAAAAACTGTTTTTT
TRBJ1-6	TRBD1	16	NA	TRBV5-6	CASSLGGTGGNSPLHF	TGTGCCAGCAGCCTAGGGGGGACAGGCGGGAATTCACCCCTCCACTTT
TRBJ2-1	TRBD1	16	NA	TRBV7-9	CASSLSPTGLNNEQFF	TGTGCCAGCAGCTTATCCCCGACAGGGCTGAACAATGAGCAGTTCTTC